This entry lists 12 T cell receptor beta chains sequenced from one sample in a study of T cells after yellow fever vaccination. TCRdb reprocessed the 5' RACE reads with MiXCR, giving one entry per CDR3 protein. The sample yields 500,000 to 650,000 distinct CDR3 sequences, about a sixth seen once. The sample in question was PBMCs, obtained 4 to 5 days after the first yellow fever vaccination. These receptors came from a man between 18 and 35 years old who received the YFV17D yellow fever vaccine.

This clonotype was seen a few times. The chain joins TRBV7-9 to TRBJ1-3; D remains unclear. Deletions cut 4 bases from V and 3 bases from J, with 10 bases between. Germline V CDR1 and CDR2: SEHNR, FQNEAQ (reference sequence). The CDR3 contains 14 residues. The CDR3 sequence: CASSSIHGGNTIYF. CDR3 nucleotide sequence: TGTGCCAGCAGCTCCATCCACGGTGGAAACACCATATATTTT.

This clonotype was detected a few times. This chain uses TRBV28 with TRBJ2-5; tentative D call: TRBD1 (5 bases). With 5 bases removed from V and 1 base from J, the gap between germline ends came to 14 bases. There are 15 residues in the CDR3. Germline CDR1 and CDR2: MDHEN and SYDVKM. The CDR3 region is CASSPLDRTQETQYF. The CDR3 DNA follows: TGTGCCAGCAGTCCCCTCGACAGAACCCAAGAGACCCAGTACTTC. Looking up the rest from reference TRBV28 and TRBJ2-5 gives the full variable domain: DVKVTQSSRYLVKRTGEKVFLECVQDMDHENMFWYRQDPGLGLRLIYFSYDVKMKEKGDIPEGYSVSREKKERFSLILESASTNQTSMYLCASSPLDRTQETQYFGPGTRLLVL.

This clonotype came up many times. The chain is built from TRBV7-8 and TRBJ2-5; D unresolved. CDR1 and CDR2 from the germline V gene are SGHVS and FQNEAQ. The CDR3 length is 14 residues. Trimming cost V 2 bases and J 2 bases, with 9 bases left between them. The CDR3 DNA is TGTGCCAGCAGCTTAAGGCGGCAGCAAGAGACCCAGTACTTC. Its protein product is CASSLRRQQETQYF.

In this sample, this clonotype turned up a few times. This sequence joins TRBV18 and TRBJ2-6, with D perhaps matching TRBD2 (6 bases). CDR3 size: 19 residues. Germline V gene lookup returns CDR1 KGHSH and CDR2 LQKENI. V lost 1 base to trimming and J lost 1 base, with 17 bases between them. CDR3 nucleotide sequence: TGTGCCAGCTCACCACTCGGGTCAGGGACTGTGTCTGGGGCCAACGTCCTGACTTTC. Its protein product is CASSPLGSGTVSGANVLTF.

This sequence joins TRBV5-1 and TRBJ2-3; D is perhaps TRBD1 (6 bases). The germline V and J ends were trimmed by 4 bases and 1 base, with 16 bases remaining between them. This CDR3 contains 16 residues. The germline V gene has CDR1 SGHRS and CDR2 YFSETQ. This chain's CDR3 is CASSKDSTEGTDTQYF. CDR3 nucleotides: TGCGCCAGCAGCAAGGACAGTACGGAGGGCACAGATACGCAGTATTTT.

The V gene is TRBV5-1, the J gene TRBJ1-1; no firm D call. Germline V gene lookup returns CDR1 SGHRS and CDR2 YFSETQ. V was pared by 1 base and J by 2 bases, with 9 bases between. The CDR3 totals 14 residues. As DNA, the CDR3 is TGCGCCAGCAGCTTGTCTGGACCTAACACTGAAGCTTTCTTT. The encoded protein is CASSLSGPNTEAFF.

The rearrangement uses TRBV7-9 and TRBJ2-3; D is undetermined. The V and J ends lost 1 base and 4 bases respectively, with 12 bases between them. Germline CDR1 SEHNR, CDR2 FQNEAQ (reference sequence). CDR3 length equals 15 residues. This chain's CDR3 is CASSLVGKGPDTQYF. The CDR3 region has the DNA TGTGCCAGCAGCTTAGTTGGCAAGGGCCCAGATACGCAGTATTTT.

The chain joins TRBV19 to TRBJ1-6; D unclear. With 5 bases removed from V and 6 bases from J, the gap between germline ends came to 11 bases. The CDR3 totals 14 residues. CDR1 LNHDA and CDR2 SQIVND come from the germline V gene (reference sequence). Written as DNA, the CDR3 is TGTGCCAGTAGTGGACGGTCGGGTAATTCACCCCTCCACTTT. This translates into CASSGRSGNSPLHF. Variable domain in full (rest from reference TRBV19 and TRBJ1-6): DGGITQSPKYLFRKEGQNVTLSCEQNLNHDAMYWYRQDPGQGLRLIYYSQIVNDFQKGDIAEGYSVSREKKESFPLTVTSAQKNPTAFYLCASSGRSGNSPLHFGNGTRLTVT.

V is TRBV6-2 or TRBV6-3 and J is TRBJ1-5, with a tentative D call TRBD1 (6 bases). CDR3 length equals 15 residues. V shed 2 bases and J shed 4 bases, with 12 bases lying between them. The germline V gene encodes CDR1 MNHEY and CDR2 SVGEGT. The CDR3 loop reads CASSYSYTGNQPQHF. CDR3 coding DNA: TGTGCCAGCAGTTACAGCTACACAGGGAATCAGCCCCAGCATTTT.

This chain joins TRBV12-5 and TRBJ2-7; D may be TRBD1 (6 bases). Germline V gives CDR1 LGHNT, CDR2 FRNRAP. The CDR3 sequence is 14 residues long. Trimming shortened V by 5 bases and J by 5 bases, and 16 bases separated the two germline ends. In nucleotides, the CDR3 is TGTGCTAGTGGTGCTGACAGGCTTGGCCACGAGCAGTACGTC. Translated: CASGADRLGHEQYV.

This sequence joins TRBV7-2 and TRBJ2-1; D call uncertain. The CDR3 contains 13 residues. Between the trimmed V and J ends, which lost 5 bases and 5 bases, there was a span of 10 bases. CDR1 and CDR2 (germline): SGHTA, FQGNSA. The CDR3 sequence: CASSRYTNNEQFF. For the CDR3, the DNA is TGTGCCAGCAGCCGATATACAAACAATGAGCAGTTCTTC.

To note about this clonotype: One junction end disagrees with the germline gene, perhaps due to a read error. CDR3 sequence reads: CANSRGDSLTDTQYF. The CDR3 DNA reads as TGTGCCAACAGCCGGGGGGACAGTCTCACAGATACGCAGTATTTT. This chain links TRBV7-2 with TRBJ2-3; perhaps D is TRBD1 or TRBD2 (7 bases each). Germline-derived CDR1 and CDR2 are SGHTA and FQGNSA. This CDR3 contains 15 residues.